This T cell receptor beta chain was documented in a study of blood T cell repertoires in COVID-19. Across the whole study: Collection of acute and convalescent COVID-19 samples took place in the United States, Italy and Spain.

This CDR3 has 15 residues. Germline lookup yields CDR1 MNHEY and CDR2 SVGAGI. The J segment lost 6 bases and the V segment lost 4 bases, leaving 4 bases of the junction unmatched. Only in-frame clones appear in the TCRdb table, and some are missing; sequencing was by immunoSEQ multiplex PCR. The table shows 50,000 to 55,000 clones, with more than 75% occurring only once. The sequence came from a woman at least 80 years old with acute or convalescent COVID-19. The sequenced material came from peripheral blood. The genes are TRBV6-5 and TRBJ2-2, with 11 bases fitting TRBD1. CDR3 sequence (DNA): TGTGCCAGCAGTTTGGACAGGGGGCAGTCCGGGGAGCTGTTTTTT. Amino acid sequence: CASSLDRGQSGELFF.